These T cell receptor beta chains were read from a single sample in a study of cytomegalovirus exposure and HLA in healthy donors. Some clones are missing from TCRdb's copy, which holds only in-frame ones; the method was immunoSEQ multiplex PCR. The sample lists 80,000 to 100,000 clones, 80% occurring once. Sequences were obtained from PBMCs. The receptor source for this set is a man aged 25-45 years in good health and CMV-seronegative. Both conserved end residues are part of each CDR3. A D gene is named only where the DNA matches it firmly. Not all rows give a size; the values are once, few, many and, for expanded clones, a class.

D	J	size	V	length	DNA	CDR3
TRBD1	TRBJ2-6	many	TRBV19	15	TGTGCCAGCACTCTCGACAGGGCGGGGGCCAACGTCCTGACTTTC	CASTLDRAGANVLTF
-	TRBJ2-7	-	TRBV5-1	15	TGCGCCAGCAGCTTGGTCTACAGGGATGGCTACGAGCAGTACTTC	CASSLVYRDGYEQYF
-	TRBJ1-2	-	TRBV28	13	TGTGCCAGCAGTTTACAGGGGTTCTATGGCTACACCTTC	CASSLQGFYGYTF
TRBD1	TRBJ2-5	-	TRBV18	15	TGTGCCAGCTCACCTTTAACAGGGGTGATGGAGACCCAGTACTTC	CASSPLTGVMETQYF
-	TRBJ2-6	-	TRBV19	14	TGTGCCAGTCTTCAGCGCTCTGGGGCCAACGTCCTGACTTTC	CASLQRSGANVLTF
-	TRBJ2-1	once	TRBV6-5	15	TGTGCCAGCAGTTACTCGAGCGGCAGCTACAATGAGCAGTTCTTC	CASSYSSGSYNEQFF
-	TRBJ1-1	-	TRBV7-8	12	TGTGCCAGCAGCCCCAGGGTTTCTGAAGCTTTCTTT	CASSPRVSEAFF
TRBD1	TRBJ1-2	-	TRBV5-1	15	TGCGCCAGCAGCTTGGGGACAGGGGTCGACTATGGCTACACCTTC	CASSLGTGVDYGYTF
-	TRBJ1-1	-	TRBV2	14	TGTGCCAGCAGTGAAGTTACTATGAACACTGAAGCTTTCTTT	CASSEVTMNTEAFF
TRBD1	TRBJ1-1	-	TRBV19	14	TGTGCCAGTAGTATGGACAGGGGGTACACTGAAGCTTTCTTT	CASSMDRGYTEAFF
-	TRBJ1-5	-	TRBV28	14	TGTGCCAGCCTGCGGGGGATTGGCAATCAGCCCCAGCATTTT	CASLRGIGNQPQHF
TRBD1	TRBJ1-1	-	TRBV7-9	12	TGTTCCAGCAGCTTGGCGACAGGGGAAGCTTTCTTT	CSSSLATGEAFF
TRBD1	TRBJ2-7	-	TRBV10-1	13	TGCGCCAGCTCTTGGGACAGGACCACCGGGCAGTACTTC	CASSWDRTTGQYF
-	TRBJ2-5	-	TRBV1	17	TGCACCAGCAGCCGAGCAAGGACAGGAATACTCCAAGAGACCCAGTACTTC	CTSSRARTGILQETQYF
-	TRBJ1-2	-	TRBV4-1	14	TGCGCCAGCAGCCAAGATACAGGCCCCTATGGCTACACCTTC	CASSQDTGPYGYTF
-	TRBJ2-2	-	TRBV7-9	15	TGTGCCAGCAGCTTAGCTGGACAGCCCGGAGGGGAGCTGTTTTTT	CASSLAGQPGGELFF
TRBD1	TRBJ2-7	few	TRBV15	13	TGTGCCACCAGGACGACAGGGGTACACGAGCAGTACTTC	CATRTTGVHEQYF
-	TRBJ2-2	-	TRBV5-1	13	TGCGCCAGCAGCTTAGACAGCACCGGGGAGCTGTTTTTT	CASSLDSTGELFF